This paragraph covers one T cell receptor (beta chain) sequence. The antigen is not known. Researchers made TCR cDNA using 5'RACE template switching, and this step added a universal primer site and UMIs. TCRdb ran MiXCR on the 5' RACE reads and lists one entry per CDR3 protein. The sample yields around 250,000 distinct CDR3 sequences, 6% to 7.5% seen once. The CDR3 is 15 amino acids. Germline values: CDR1 SGHTA, CDR2 FQGNSA. V was pared by 2 bases and J by 3 bases, with 14 bases between. The data stem from a study of T cells after yellow fever vaccination. Study observations and caveats: Post-booster reappearance was seen for most primary-vaccination clones (96% CD4, 80% to 90% CD8). Abundant bulk-population clonotypes could contaminate the FACS-sorted repertoires. Few clonotypes appeared in both CD4 and CD8 compartments.

Material: CD4+ T cells sorted from PBMCs, obtained 15 days after the yellow fever booster vaccination. V usage is TRBV7-2 and J usage is TRBJ2-7, with D perhaps TRBD2 (7 bases). The receptor was derived from a man aged 30-40 years who received the YFV17D yellow fever vaccine. The CDR3 bases are TGTGCCAGCAGCTTAAGGGGAGGGGGTTTCTACGAGCAGTACTTC. Translated: CASSLRGGGFYEQYF.